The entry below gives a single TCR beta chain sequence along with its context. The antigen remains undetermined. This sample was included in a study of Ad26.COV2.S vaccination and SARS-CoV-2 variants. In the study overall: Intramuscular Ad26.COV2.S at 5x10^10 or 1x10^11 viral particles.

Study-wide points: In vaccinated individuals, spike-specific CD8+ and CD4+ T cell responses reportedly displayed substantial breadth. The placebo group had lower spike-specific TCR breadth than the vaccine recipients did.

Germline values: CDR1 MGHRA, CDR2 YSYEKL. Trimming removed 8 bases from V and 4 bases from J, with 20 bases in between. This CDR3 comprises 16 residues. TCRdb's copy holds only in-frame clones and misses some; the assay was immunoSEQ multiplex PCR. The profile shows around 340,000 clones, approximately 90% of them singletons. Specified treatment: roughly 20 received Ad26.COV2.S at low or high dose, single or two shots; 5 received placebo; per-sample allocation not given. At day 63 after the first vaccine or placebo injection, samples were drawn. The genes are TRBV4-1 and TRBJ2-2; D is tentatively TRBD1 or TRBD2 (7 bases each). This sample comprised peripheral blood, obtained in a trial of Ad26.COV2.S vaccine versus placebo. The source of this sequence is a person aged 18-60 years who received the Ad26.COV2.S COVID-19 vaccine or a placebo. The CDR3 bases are TGCGCCAGCGGGGGGGTAACAGGGGCGGGCACCGGGGAGCTGTTTTTT. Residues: CASGGVTGAGTGELFF.